This T cell receptor beta chain was profiled in a study of identical twins. TCRdb re-derived calls from the 5' RACE reads in MiXCR, one entry per CDR3 protein. The data contain around 690,000 distinct CDR3 sequences, around 21% of them singletons. This clonotype has only a few counts. This sample was also put to use in a study of T cells expressing NK-cell markers.

The sample taken for sequencing was PBMCs. This clonotype was obtained from a woman younger than 35 in good health.

The CDR3 region is CSARTASGDKYNEQFF. The DNA for the CDR3 is TGCAGTGCTAGAACGGCTAGCGGGGACAAGTACAATGAGCAGTTCTTC. This sequence joins TRBV20-1 and TRBJ2-1; TRBD2 matches at 9 bases. This CDR3 has 16 amino acids. Trimming removed 2 bases from V and 4 bases from J; junction bases left unmatched: 9. The germline V gene encodes CDR1 DFQATT and CDR2 SNEGSKA (reference sequence).